One T cell receptor beta chain is described in this entry. Its matching antigen is unknown. The sample comes from a study of OX40 agonist ivuxolimab in advanced cancers. General study findings and limits: At 0.1 to 3.0 mg/kg, CD4+ and CD8+ blood T cells expanded clonally by week 6. The mean number of expanded clones was higher in CD8+ T cells than in CD4+. Among some nonresponders, normalized T-cell clonal expansion was also low.

The method was immunoSEQ multiplex PCR; TCRdb's version includes in-frame clones alone and lacks a portion of them. Here the sample spans nearly 80,000 clones, roughly four fifths being singletons. Trimming removed 6 bases at V and 5 bases at J, with 13 bases between. In germline, CDR1 is MNHNS, CDR2 SASEGT. The CDR3 is 14 amino acids. The V gene is TRBV6-1, the J gene TRBJ1-4, with a possible D match to TRBD1 (6 bases). This specimen consisted of CD4+ or CD8+ T cells sorted from blood, obtained in a trial of the OX40 agonist ivuxolimab. The TCR sequence derives from an adult with an advanced solid tumor such as melanoma, head and neck, liver or kidney cancer. The chain's CDR3 is CASSSGQSNEKLFF. Here the CDR3 DNA reads TGTGCCAGCAGCTCTGGACAGTCCAATGAAAAACTGTTTTTT.